Detailed here is one TCR beta chain. Its cognate antigen is unknown. This record belongs to a study of cytomegalovirus exposure and HLA in healthy donors. Findings of the study overall: Sequencing depth roughly uniform across donors was assumed in presence/absence analyses.

Use of 60 Vbeta and 13 Jbeta primers characterized the PCR. Here immunoSEQ multiplex PCR was the method, and the copy in TCRdb shows in-frame clones only, minus some. The profile shows 150,000 to 200,000 clones, 70% to 80% of them singletons. V was trimmed by 0 bases and J by 8 bases, leaving 21 bases between them. Germline values: CDR1 SGHRS, CDR2 YFSETQ. CDR3 length: 17 residues. The chain employs TRBV5-1 and TRBJ2-1, with a possible D match to TRBD2 (6 bases). The receptor's source is a woman in her 30s in good health and CMV-seropositive. The sample was PBMCs. CDR3 coding DNA: TGCGCCAGCAGCTTGGAGGGTAAGAGGGGAGGAGTGGATGAGCAGTTCTTC. Protein: CASSLEGKRGGVDEQFF.